This T cell receptor (beta chain) originates from a study of blood T cell repertoires in COVID-19. In the authors' methods: The authors estimated nucleated cell counts from reference gene primer amplification. Clones were read by immunoSEQ multiplex PCR, and TCRdb kept only the in-frame ones, dropping some. The D gene and trimming were derived from the DNA, and the V and J assignments and clone size from that table. The profile shows around 97,000 clones, roughly 87% of them singletons. Germline V gene data show CDR1 as SGDLS and CDR2 as YYNGEE. The CDR3 consists of 18 residues. With 0 bases removed from V and 0 bases from J, the gap between germline ends came to 15 bases.

The chain carries TRBV9 and TRBJ2-2; tentatively, D is TRBD2 (5 bases). This receptor was taken from a human donor in a cohort sampled during active COVID-19. The sample taken for sequencing was peripheral blood. CDR3 DNA: TGTGCCAGCAGCGTAGCTTCTCTGGTTAGCGCGAACACCGGGGAGCTGTTTTTT. Its protein is CASSVASLVSANTGELFF.